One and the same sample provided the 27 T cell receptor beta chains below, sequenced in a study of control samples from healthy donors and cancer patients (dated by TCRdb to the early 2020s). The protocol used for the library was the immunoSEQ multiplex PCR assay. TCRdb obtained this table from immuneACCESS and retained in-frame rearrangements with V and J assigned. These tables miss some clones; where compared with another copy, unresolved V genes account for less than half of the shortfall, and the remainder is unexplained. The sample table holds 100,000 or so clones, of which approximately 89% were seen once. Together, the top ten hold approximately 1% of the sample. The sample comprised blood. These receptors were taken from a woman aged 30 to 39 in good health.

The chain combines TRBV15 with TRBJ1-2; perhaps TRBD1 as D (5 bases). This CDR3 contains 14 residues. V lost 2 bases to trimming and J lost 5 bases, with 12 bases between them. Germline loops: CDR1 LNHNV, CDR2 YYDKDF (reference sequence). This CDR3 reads CATSRQEPGYGYTF. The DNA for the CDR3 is TGTGCCACCAGCAGACAGGAACCAGGGTATGGCTACACCTTC.

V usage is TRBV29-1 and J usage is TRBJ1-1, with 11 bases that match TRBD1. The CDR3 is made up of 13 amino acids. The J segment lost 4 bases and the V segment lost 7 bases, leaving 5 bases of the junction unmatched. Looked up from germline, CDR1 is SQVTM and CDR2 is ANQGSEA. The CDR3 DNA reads TGCAGCGGGGACAGGGGGGCTAGCACTGAAGCTTTCTTT. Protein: CSGDRGASTEAFF.

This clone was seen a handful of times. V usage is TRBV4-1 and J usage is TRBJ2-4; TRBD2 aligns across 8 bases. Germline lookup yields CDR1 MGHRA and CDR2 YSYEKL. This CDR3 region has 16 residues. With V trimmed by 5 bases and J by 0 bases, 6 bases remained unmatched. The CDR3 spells CASSFGGDLAKNIQYF. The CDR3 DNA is TGCGCCAGCAGCTTCGGGGGGGATTTAGCCAAAAACATTCAGTACTTC.

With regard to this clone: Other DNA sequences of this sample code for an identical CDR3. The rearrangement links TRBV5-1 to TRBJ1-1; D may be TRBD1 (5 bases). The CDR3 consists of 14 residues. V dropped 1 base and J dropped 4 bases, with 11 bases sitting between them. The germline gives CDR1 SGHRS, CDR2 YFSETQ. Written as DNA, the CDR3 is TGCGCCAGCAGCTTGAGCAGGGTGGCCACTGAAGCTTTCTTT. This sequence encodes CASSLSRVATEAFF.

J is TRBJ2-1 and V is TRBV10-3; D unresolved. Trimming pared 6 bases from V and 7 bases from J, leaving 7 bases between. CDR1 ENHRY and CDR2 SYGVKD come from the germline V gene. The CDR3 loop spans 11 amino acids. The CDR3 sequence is CAISEKNEQFF. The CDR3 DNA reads TGTGCCATCAGCGAAAAGAATGAGCAGTTCTTC.

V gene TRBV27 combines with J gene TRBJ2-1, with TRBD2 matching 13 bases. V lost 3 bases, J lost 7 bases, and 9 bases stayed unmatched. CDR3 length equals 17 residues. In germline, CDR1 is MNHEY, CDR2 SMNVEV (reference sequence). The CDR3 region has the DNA TGTGCCAGCAGTTTCCGCACTAGCGGGGGGGGGAGGAATGAGCAGTTCTTC. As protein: CASSFRTSGGGRNEQFF.

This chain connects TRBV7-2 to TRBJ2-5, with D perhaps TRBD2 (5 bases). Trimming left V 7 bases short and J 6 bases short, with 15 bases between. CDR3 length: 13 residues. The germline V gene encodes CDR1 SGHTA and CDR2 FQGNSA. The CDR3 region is CASTPPGVQTQYF. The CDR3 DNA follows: TGTGCCAGCACCCCTCCCGGGGTACAGACCCAGTACTTC.

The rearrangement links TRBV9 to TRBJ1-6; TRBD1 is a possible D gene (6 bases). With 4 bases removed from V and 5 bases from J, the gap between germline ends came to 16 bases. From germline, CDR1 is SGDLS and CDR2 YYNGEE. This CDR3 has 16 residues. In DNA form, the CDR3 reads TGTGCCAGCAGCCCTCGCACAGGGCAACATAATTCACCCCTCCACTTT. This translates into CASSPRTGQHNSPLHF.

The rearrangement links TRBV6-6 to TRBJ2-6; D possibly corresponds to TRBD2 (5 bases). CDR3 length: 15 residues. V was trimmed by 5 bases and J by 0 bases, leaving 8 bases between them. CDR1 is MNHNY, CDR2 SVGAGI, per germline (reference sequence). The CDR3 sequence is CASSPRDSGANVLTF. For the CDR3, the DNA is TGTGCCAGCAGTCCTCGGGACTCTGGGGCCAACGTCCTGACTTTC.

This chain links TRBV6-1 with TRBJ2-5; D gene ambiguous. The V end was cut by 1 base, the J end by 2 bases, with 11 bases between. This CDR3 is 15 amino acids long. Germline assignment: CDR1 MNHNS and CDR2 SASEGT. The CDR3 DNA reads TGTGCCAGCAGTGAAGGAAGGGTTGGTCAAGAGACCCAGTACTTC. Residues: CASSEGRVGQETQYF.

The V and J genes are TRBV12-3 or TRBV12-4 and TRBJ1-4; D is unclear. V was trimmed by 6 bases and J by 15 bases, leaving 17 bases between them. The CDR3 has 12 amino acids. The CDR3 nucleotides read TGTGCCAGCAGCTTAAAGGGCCCGAAGTTGTTTTTT. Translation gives CASSLKGPKLFF.

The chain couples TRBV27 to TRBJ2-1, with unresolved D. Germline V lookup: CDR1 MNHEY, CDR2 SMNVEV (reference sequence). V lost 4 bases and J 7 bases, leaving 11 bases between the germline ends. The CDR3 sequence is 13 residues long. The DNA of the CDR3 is TGTGCCAGCAGTTCCCACGGCAGGAATGAGCAGTTCTTC. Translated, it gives CASSSHGRNEQFF.

CDR3 region: CASSRTGALGNEQFF. Written as DNA, the CDR3 is TGTGCCAGCAGCCGGACAGGGGCGCTAGGGAATGAGCAGTTCTTC. V is TRBV28 and J is TRBJ2-1; TRBD1 matches 9 bases. J lost 7 bases, V lost 6 bases, and 10 bases had no gene match. Germline values: CDR1 MDHEN, CDR2 SYDVKM. The CDR3 spans 15 residues.

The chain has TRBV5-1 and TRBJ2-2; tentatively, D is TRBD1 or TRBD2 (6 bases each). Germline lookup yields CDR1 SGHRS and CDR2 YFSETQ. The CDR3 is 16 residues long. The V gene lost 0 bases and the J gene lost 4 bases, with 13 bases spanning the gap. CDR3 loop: CASSLDRGAGTGELFF. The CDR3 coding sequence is TGCGCCAGCAGCTTGGATAGGGGGGCCGGCACCGGGGAGCTGTTTTTT. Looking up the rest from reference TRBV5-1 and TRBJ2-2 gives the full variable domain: KAGVTQTPRYLIKTRGQQVTLSCSPISGHRSVSWYQQTPGQGLQFLFEYFSETQRNKGNFPGRFSGRQFSNSRSEMNVSTLELGDSALYLCASSLDRGAGTGELFFGEGSRLTVL.

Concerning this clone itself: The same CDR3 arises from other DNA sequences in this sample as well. This CDR3 is CASSPRGEWEKLFF. The CDR3 DNA is TGTGCCAGCAGTCCTAGGGGCGAGTGGGAAAAACTGTTTTTT. The rearrangement joins TRBV3-1 (or the pseudogene TRBV3-2) to TRBJ1-4, with D perhaps TRBD1 (5 bases). This CDR3 comprises 14 residues. V was pared by 6 bases and J by 8 bases, with 16 bases between. Germline V CDR1 and CDR2: LGHDT, YNNKEL (reference sequence).

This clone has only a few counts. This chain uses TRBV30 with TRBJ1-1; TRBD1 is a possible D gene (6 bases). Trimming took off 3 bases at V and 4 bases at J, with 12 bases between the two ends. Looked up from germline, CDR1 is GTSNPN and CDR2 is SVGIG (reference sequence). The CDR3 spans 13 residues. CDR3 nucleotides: TGTGCCTGGAGAGCACAGGGCGTCACTGAAGCTTTCTTT. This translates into CAWRAQGVTEAFF.

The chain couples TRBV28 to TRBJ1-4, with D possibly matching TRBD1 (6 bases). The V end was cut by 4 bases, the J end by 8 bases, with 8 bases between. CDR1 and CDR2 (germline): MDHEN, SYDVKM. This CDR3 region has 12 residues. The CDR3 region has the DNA TGTGCCAGCAGTTCTCAGGGGGAAAAACTGTTTTTT. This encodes CASSSQGEKLFF.

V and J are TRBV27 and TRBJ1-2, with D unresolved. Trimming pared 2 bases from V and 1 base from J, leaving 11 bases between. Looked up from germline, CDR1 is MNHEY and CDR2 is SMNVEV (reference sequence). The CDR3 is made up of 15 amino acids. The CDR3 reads CASSLGSEFNYGYTF. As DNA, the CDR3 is TGTGCCAGCAGTTTAGGATCCGAATTTAACTATGGCTACACCTTC.

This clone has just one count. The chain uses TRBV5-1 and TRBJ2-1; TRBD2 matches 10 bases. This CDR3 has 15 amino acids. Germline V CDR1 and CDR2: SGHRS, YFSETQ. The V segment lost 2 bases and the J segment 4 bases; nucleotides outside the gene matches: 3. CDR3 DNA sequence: TGCGCCAGCAGCTTTCGGACTAGCGGATACAATGAGCAGTTCTTC. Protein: CASSFRTSGYNEQFF.

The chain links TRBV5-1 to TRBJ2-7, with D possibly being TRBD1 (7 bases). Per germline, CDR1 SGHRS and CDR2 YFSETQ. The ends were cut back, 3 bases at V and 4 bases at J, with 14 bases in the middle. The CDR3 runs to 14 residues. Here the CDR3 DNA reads TGCGCCAGCAGCTCTGACAGGGACTTTTACGAGCAGTACTTC. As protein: CASSSDRDFYEQYF.

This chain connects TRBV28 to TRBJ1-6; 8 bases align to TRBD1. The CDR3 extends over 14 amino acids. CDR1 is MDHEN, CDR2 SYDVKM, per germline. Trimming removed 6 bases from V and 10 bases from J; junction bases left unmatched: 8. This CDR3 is CASRTTGGKSPLHF. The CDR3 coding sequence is TGTGCCAGCAGGACTACAGGGGGTAAATCACCCCTCCACTTT.

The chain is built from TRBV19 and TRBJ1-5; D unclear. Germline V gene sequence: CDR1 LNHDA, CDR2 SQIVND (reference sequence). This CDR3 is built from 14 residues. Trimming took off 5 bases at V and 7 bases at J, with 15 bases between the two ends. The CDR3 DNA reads TGTGCCAGTAGTCTCCGTGGGGAAGAACAGCCCCAGCATTTT. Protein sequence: CASSLRGEEQPQHF. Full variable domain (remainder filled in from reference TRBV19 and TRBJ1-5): DGGITQSPKYLFRKEGQNVTLSCEQNLNHDAMYWYRQDPGQGLRLIYYSQIVNDFQKGDIAEGYSVSREKKESFPLTVTSAQKNPTAFYLCASSLRGEEQPQHFGDGTRLSIL.

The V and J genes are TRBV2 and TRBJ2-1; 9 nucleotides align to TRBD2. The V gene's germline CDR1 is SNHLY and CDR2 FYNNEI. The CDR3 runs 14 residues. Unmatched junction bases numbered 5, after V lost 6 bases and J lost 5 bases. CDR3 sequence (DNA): TGTGCCAGCAGGCAACTAGCGGGTGACAATGAGCAGTTCTTC. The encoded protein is CASRQLAGDNEQFF.

The CDR3 DNA reads as TGTGCCAGCAGCGCCCAGGGGCGGGAGTTAGGTGCTGAAGCTTTCTTT. Amino acids: CASSAQGRELGAEAFF. The chain is built from TRBV9 and TRBJ1-1, with D possibly TRBD1 on 6 matching bases. With 3 bases removed from V and 6 bases from J, the gap between germline ends came to 21 bases. The CDR3 is 16 residues long. From germline, CDR1 is SGDLS and CDR2 YYNGEE.

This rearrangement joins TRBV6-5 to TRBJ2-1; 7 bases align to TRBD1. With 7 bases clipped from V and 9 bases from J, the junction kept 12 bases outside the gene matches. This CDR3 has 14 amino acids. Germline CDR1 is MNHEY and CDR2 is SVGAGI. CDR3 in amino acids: CASKLDRDRGEQFF. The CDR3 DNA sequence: TGTGCCAGCAAACTTGACCGGGACAGAGGTGAGCAGTTCTTC.

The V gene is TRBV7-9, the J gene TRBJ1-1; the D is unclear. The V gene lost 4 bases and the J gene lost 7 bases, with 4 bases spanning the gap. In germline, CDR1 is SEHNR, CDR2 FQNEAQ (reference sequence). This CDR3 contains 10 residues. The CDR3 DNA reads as TGTGCCAGCAGCTCCAGTGAAGCTTTCTTT. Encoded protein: CASSSSEAFF.

This chain's CDR3 is CASSFLGGRETQYF. DNA for the CDR3: TGCGCCAGCAGCTTCTTGGGAGGGAGGGAGACCCAGTACTTC. The V call is TRBV5-1, the J call TRBJ2-5; TRBD2 aligns across 7 bases. The V gene's germline CDR1 is SGHRS and CDR2 YFSETQ. The CDR3 is 14 amino acids. The junction had 6 bases not matched to a gene; V was cut back by 2 bases and J by 5 bases.